The entry below gives a single TCR beta chain sequence along with its context. The antigen remains undetermined. This record belongs to a study of shared clonotypes between healthy human individuals. Overall study context: The composition of the donors was a couple of women and a few men aged 18 to 49.

The CDR3 sequence is 13 residues long. Germline-derived CDR1 and CDR2 are LGHNA and YSLEER. The junction had 5 bases not matched to a gene; V was cut back by 8 bases and J by 4 bases. Points from the study as a whole: Sampling involved blood alone; tissue repertoires likely differ. Approximately 4.9% of naive CD4 clonotypes were shared across a handful of donors.

Evenly divided among several immunoSEQ plates was the genomic DNA of each subset. Sequenced by immunoSEQ multiplex PCR; TCRdb stores in-frame clones only, minus some. This table holds 1.6 million or so clones, approximately 96% found once. The TCR comes from a man between 25 and 39 years old in good health. The J gene is TRBJ1-2, the V gene TRBV4-3; 9 bases match TRBD1. The sample consisted of naive CD4+ T cells sorted from blood. The subset here: CD45RA+ positively selected. CDR3 sequence (DNA): TGCGCCAGCGGAAGGGGACAGGGCTATGGCTACACCTTC. The encoded protein is CASGRGQGYGYTF.